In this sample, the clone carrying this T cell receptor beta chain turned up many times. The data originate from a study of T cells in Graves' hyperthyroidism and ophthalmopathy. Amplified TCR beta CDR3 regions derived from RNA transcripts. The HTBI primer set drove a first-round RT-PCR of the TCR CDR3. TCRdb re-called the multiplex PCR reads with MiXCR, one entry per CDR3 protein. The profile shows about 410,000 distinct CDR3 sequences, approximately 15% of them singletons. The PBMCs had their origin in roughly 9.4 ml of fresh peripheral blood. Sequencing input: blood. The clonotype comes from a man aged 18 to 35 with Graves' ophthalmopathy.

CDR3 loop: CASRDRGPNIAFF. The DNA for the CDR3 is TGTGCCAGCCGCGACAGGGGGCCTAATATCGCTTTCTTT. The chain recombines TRBV6-5 with TRBJ1-1, with 10 nucleotides matching TRBD1. The CDR3 has 13 amino acids. Germline V CDR1 and CDR2: MNHEY, SVGAGI. The trim removed 8 bases at V and 11 bases at J, leaving 11 bases unmatched.